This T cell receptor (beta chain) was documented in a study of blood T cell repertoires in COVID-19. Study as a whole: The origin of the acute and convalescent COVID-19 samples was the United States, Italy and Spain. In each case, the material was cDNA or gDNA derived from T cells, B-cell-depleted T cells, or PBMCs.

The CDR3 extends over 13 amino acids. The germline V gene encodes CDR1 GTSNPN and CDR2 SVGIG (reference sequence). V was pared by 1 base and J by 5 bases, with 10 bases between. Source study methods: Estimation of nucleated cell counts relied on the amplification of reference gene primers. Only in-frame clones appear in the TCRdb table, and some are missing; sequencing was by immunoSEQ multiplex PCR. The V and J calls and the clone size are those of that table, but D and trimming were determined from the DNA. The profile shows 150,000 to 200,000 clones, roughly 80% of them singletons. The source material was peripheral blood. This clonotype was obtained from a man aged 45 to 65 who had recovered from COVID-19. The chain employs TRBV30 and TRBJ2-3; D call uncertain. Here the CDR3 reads CAWSGNYEDTQYF. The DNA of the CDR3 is TGTGCCTGGAGTGGCAACTATGAAGATACGCAGTATTTT.